This entry lists 30 T cell receptor beta chains sequenced from one sample in a study of cytomegalovirus exposure and HLA in healthy donors. 13 Jbeta primers and 60 Vbeta primers were used for the PCR. Clones were sequenced by immunoSEQ multiplex PCR, and TCRdb holds only the in-frame ones, with some missing. The data contain about 160,000 clones, about 72% of them seen just once; the ten biggest clones take up 1.4%. The sample consisted of PBMCs. These receptors originate from a male donor in good health and CMV-seronegative.

The chain links TRBV4-3 to TRBJ2-7; D is possibly TRBD1 (5 bases). CDR3 length: 15 residues. Trimming took 0 bases from V and 2 from J, leaving 11 bases between them. CDR1 is LGHNA and CDR2 is YSLEER in the germline V gene. CDR3 nucleotides: TGCGCCAGCAGCCAAGAAAGTCAGGGCACCTACGAGCAGTACTTC. Its translation is CASSQESQGTYEQYF.

The gene calls are TRBV7-2 and TRBJ1-6; 7 bases fit TRBD1. CDR1 is SGHTA and CDR2 is FQGNSA in the germline V gene. CDR3 size: 16 residues. V lost 5 bases and J lost 5; bases outside the gene matches: 9. CDR3 in DNA: TGTGCCAGCAGCGACCGACAGGGCACTAATAATTCACCCCTCCACTTT. It encodes CASSDRQGTNNSPLHF.

The chain links TRBV6-1 to TRBJ1-1; perhaps TRBD1 as D (5 bases). Germline V CDR1 and CDR2: MNHNS, SASEGT. V was clipped by 7 bases and J by 11 bases, with 26 bases between them. The CDR3 runs to 15 residues. CDR3 nucleotides: TGTGCCAGCATTAAAGAGGTGGGGCAGGGCAGGTCGGCTTTCTTT. It codes for CASIKEVGQGRSAFF.

This chain links TRBV27 with TRBJ2-1, with TRBD2 matching over 11 bases. The CDR3 has 16 residues. Germline CDR1 MNHEY, CDR2 SMNVEV (reference sequence). J gave up 9 bases and V 4 bases, and 11 bases lay outside the gene matches. The CDR3 sequence is CASSSPSGRSFTEQFF. The DNA of the CDR3 is TGTGCCAGCAGTTCCCCTAGCGGGAGGAGTTTTACTGAGCAGTTCTTC.

This clone was recorded only once. V usage is TRBV7-3 and J usage is TRBJ2-1; 8 bases map to TRBD1. From germline, CDR1 is SGHTA and CDR2 FQGTGA. The CDR3 is made up of 16 amino acids. The V gene end was trimmed by 5 bases and the J gene end by 12 bases; junction bases not matched to a gene: 18. CDR3 sequence: CASSLSSPGQGWGQFF. The CDR3, as DNA: TGTGCCAGCAGCCTTTCCTCCCCAGGACAGGGATGGGGGCAGTTCTTC.

V is TRBV6-1 and J is TRBJ2-2; TRBD1 might be the D (6 bases). Trimming took off 0 bases at V and 7 bases at J, with 9 bases between the two ends. The CDR3 spans 14 residues. Germline CDR1 is MNHNS and CDR2 is SASEGT. The CDR3 DNA reads as TGTGCCAGCAGTGAAGCCAGAGGGGGCGGGGAGCTGTTTTTT. Residues: CASSEARGGGELFF.

This clone was observed a single time. The chain recombines TRBV27 with TRBJ1-2; TRBD1 aligns across 8 bases. This CDR3 is built from 15 residues. The J segment lost 5 bases and the V segment lost 6 bases, leaving 11 bases of the junction unmatched. The V gene's germline CDR1 is MNHEY and CDR2 SMNVEV (reference sequence). The CDR3 protein is CASRSGRGLTYGYTF. The CDR3 coding sequence is TGTGCCAGCAGATCAGGCAGGGGGCTGACTTATGGCTACACCTTC.

The rearrangement joins TRBV5-4 to TRBJ2-1, with 8 bases that match TRBD1. The CDR3 is made up of 16 amino acids. Germline CDR1 is SGHNT and CDR2 is YYREEE (reference sequence). With 0 bases clipped from V and 9 bases from J, the junction kept 11 bases outside the gene matches. The DNA for the CDR3 is TGTGCCAGCAGCTTGGGTCAGGGGGCGGTTGTGAGTGAGCAGTTCTTC. Translating it yields CASSLGQGAVVSEQFF. Full variable domain (rest looked up from reference TRBV5-4 and TRBJ2-1): ETGVTQSPTHLIKTRGQQVTLRCSSQSGHNTVSWYQQALGQGPQFIFQYYREEENGRGNFPPRFSGLQFPNYSSELNVNALELDDSALYLCASSLGQGAVVSEQFFGPGTRLTVL.

CDR3 sequence: CASSLQGLAGGIQEQFF. Here the CDR3 DNA reads TGTGCCAGCAGCCTCCAGGGACTAGCGGGGGGTATTCAGGAGCAGTTCTTC. This sequence joins TRBV5-6 and TRBJ2-1, with 15 bases matching TRBD2. Trimming cost V 4 bases and J 10 bases; bases outside gene matches: 12. CDR1 and CDR2 from the germline V gene are SGHDT and YYEEEE. The CDR3 runs to 17 residues.

The rearrangement links TRBV5-1 to TRBJ1-1; 11 positions agree with TRBD1. CDR1 is SGHRS, CDR2 YFSETQ, per germline. The CDR3 is 16 amino acids. J was trimmed by 5 bases and V by 2 bases; bases with no gene match: 8. The CDR3 region is CASSFSGTGGETEAFF. CDR3 DNA sequence: TGCGCCAGCAGCTTTTCCGGGACAGGGGGGGAAACTGAAGCTTTCTTT.

V is TRBV4-2 and J is TRBJ1-3, with 10 bases that match TRBD1. J lost 0 bases, V lost 4 bases, and 6 bases had no gene match. Germline CDR1 and CDR2: LGHNA and YNFKEQ. CDR3 size: 17 residues. DNA for the CDR3: TGTGCCAGCAGCCCGATGACAGGGGGCCCCTCTGGAAACACCATATATTTT. It is translated as CASSPMTGGPSGNTIYF.

This clone has just a few counts. The chain couples TRBV6-4 to TRBJ2-2; 11 bases line up with TRBD1. The CDR3 runs 15 residues. V was pared by 3 bases and J by 4 bases, with 1 base of the junction left unmatched. Per the germline V gene, CDR1 is MRHNA and CDR2 is SNTAGT. As DNA, the CDR3 is TGTGCCAGCAGTGAGGGGACAGGGGGCACCGGGGAGCTGTTTTTT. Translation gives CASSEGTGGTGELFF.

This clone was observed once. This chain joins TRBV4-3 and TRBJ1-4; 7 nucleotides agree with TRBD1. V shed 2 bases, J shed 5 bases, and the junction held 5 bases outside the gene matches. Germline loops: CDR1 LGHNA, CDR2 YSLEER. The CDR3 extends over 15 amino acids. The CDR3 region has the DNA TGCGCCAGCAGCCAATACAGGGGCTTGAATGAAAAACTGTTTTTT. Translating it yields CASSQYRGLNEKLFF.

This clone was detected once. One junction end does not reproduce the germline sequence, and a read error may be involved. The V and J genes are TRBV7-9 and TRBJ2-7; 7 bases map to TRBD1. Germline lookup yields CDR1 SEHNR and CDR2 FQNEAQ (reference sequence). CDR3 length equals 12 residues. CDR3 residues: CSSSQSGGEQYF. As DNA, the CDR3 is TGTTCCAGCAGTCAATCAGGGGGCGAGCAGTACTTC.

Only a few counts were recorded for this clone. The genes are TRBV5-1 and TRBJ1-3; D perhaps matches TRBD1 (5 bases). Germline V CDR1 and CDR2: SGHRS, YFSETQ. The V end lost 0 bases, the J end lost 2 bases, and 9 bases lay between the germline ends. The length of the CDR3 is 15 residues. The CDR3 DNA reads as TGCGCCAGCAGCTTGGTGTCGGGGGCTGGAAACACCATATATTTT. It yields the protein CASSLVSGAGNTIYF.

Only one count was recorded for this clone. The rearrangement joins TRBV2 to TRBJ1-6, with D tentatively TRBD1 (5 bases). Germline values: CDR1 SNHLY, CDR2 FYNNEI. This CDR3 has 13 residues. V was clipped by 8 bases and J by 10 bases, with 15 bases between them. In DNA, the CDR3 is TGTGCCAGCTTGGGGGGTTTGCGCTCACCCCTCCACTTT. Translated, it gives CASLGGLRSPLHF.

This clone was observed a handful of times. The V gene is TRBV9, the J gene TRBJ2-5; 10 bases line up with TRBD2. Looked up from germline, CDR1 is SGDLS and CDR2 is YYNGEE. J lost 5 bases, V lost 3 bases, and 7 bases had no gene match. The CDR3 consists of 15 residues. CDR3 nucleotides: TGTGCCAGCAGCGACTCGGGACTAGCGATGGAGACCCAGTACTTC. Protein product: CASSDSGLAMETQYF.

This clone appeared once. The DNA of the CDR3 is TGTGCCAGCAGTGGCGGGACAGGGGCTTTAGAGACCCAGTACTTC. Its protein is CASSGGTGALETQYF. The V call is TRBV6-6, the J call TRBJ2-5; 10 bases line up with TRBD1. V shed 5 bases, J shed 4 bases, and the junction held 7 bases outside the gene matches. Looked up from germline, CDR1 is MNHNY and CDR2 is SVGAGI (reference sequence). The CDR3 has 15 amino acids.

This clone was picked up a small number of times. This sample also contains other DNA sequences that code for the same CDR3. The V and J genes are TRBV7-9 and TRBJ2-1; 11 bases map to TRBD2. The length of the CDR3 is 15 residues. The V segment lost 5 bases and the J segment 4 bases; nucleotides outside the gene matches: 4. In germline, CDR1 is SEHNR, CDR2 FQNEAQ (reference sequence). The CDR3 loop reads CASSLGLAVYNEQFF. The CDR3 DNA is TGTGCCAGCAGCCTGGGACTAGCGGTTTACAATGAGCAGTTCTTC.

The chain carries TRBV5-4 and TRBJ2-3; D is perhaps TRBD2 (7 bases). This CDR3 has 16 residues. Trimming left V 4 bases short and J 2 bases short, with 17 bases between. Germline V gives CDR1 SGHNT, CDR2 YYREEE (reference sequence). CDR3 loop: CASSPLRGGDTDTQYF. CDR3 nucleotide sequence: TGTGCCAGCAGCCCCCTGAGGGGGGGGGACACAGATACGCAGTATTTT.

This sequence joins TRBV5-4 and TRBJ1-2; 10 nucleotides align to TRBD1. This CDR3 comprises 14 residues. V shed 3 bases and J 2 bases; nucleotides not matched to a gene: 1. CDR1 and CDR2 (germline): SGHNT, YYREEE (reference sequence). The CDR3 loop reads CASSWGQGNYGYTF. As DNA, the CDR3 is TGTGCCAGCAGCTGGGGACAGGGGAACTATGGCTACACCTTC.

This rearrangement joins TRBV19 to TRBJ1-1, with 7 bases fitting TRBD1. CDR3 length equals 12 residues. Per the germline V gene, CDR1 is LNHDA and CDR2 is SQIVND (reference sequence). The V gene end was trimmed by 4 bases and the J gene end by 8 bases; junction bases not matched to a gene: 4. CDR3 bases: TGTGCCAGTAGTACGGCGGACAGGGAAGCTTTCTTT. It encodes CASSTADREAFF.

The chain combines TRBV30 with TRBJ2-3, with 8 bases identical to TRBD1. Germline V gives CDR1 GTSNPN, CDR2 SVGIG (reference sequence). The V segment lost 2 bases and the J segment 3 bases; nucleotides outside the gene matches: 4. This CDR3 spans 14 amino acids. For the CDR3, the DNA is TGTGCCTGGAGTCTTGGACAGGGAACAGATACGCAGTATTTT. As protein: CAWSLGQGTDTQYF.

The V and J genes are TRBV6-5 and TRBJ1-3, with TRBD1 matching 7 bases. CDR1 and CDR2 (germline): MNHEY, SVGAGI. With V trimmed by 6 bases and J by 9 bases, 8 bases remained unmatched. There are 13 residues in the CDR3. The CDR3 sequence: CASSQGQFSTIYF. The CDR3 DNA follows: TGTGCCAGCAGCCAGGGACAGTTCAGCACCATATATTTT.

This clone was picked up a small number of times. The gene calls are TRBV6-6 and TRBJ1-1, with a possible D match to TRBD1 (6 bases). This CDR3 contains 13 residues. Trimming shortened V by 6 bases and J by 5 bases, and 13 bases separated the two germline ends. Germline V gene data show CDR1 as MNHNY and CDR2 as SVGAGI (reference sequence). The CDR3 DNA reads as TGTGCCAGCAGGCTACAGGGAAGAACTGAAGCTTTCTTT. Translated: CASRLQGRTEAFF.

In this sample, this clone turned up once. This chain connects TRBV5-1 to TRBJ2-2; weak D call: TRBD1 (5 bases). Trimming pared 1 base from V and 3 bases from J, leaving 13 bases between. CDR3 length: 16 residues. Per the germline V gene, CDR1 is SGHRS and CDR2 is YFSETQ. CDR3 loop: CASSLFIGDYTGELFF. The CDR3 DNA sequence: TGCGCCAGCAGCTTGTTTATAGGGGATTACACCGGGGAGCTGTTTTTT.

The chain carries TRBV30 and TRBJ2-3; possibly TRBD2 for D (6 bases). Trimming cost V 0 bases and J 3 bases, with 16 bases left between them. The CDR3 extends over 16 amino acids. CDR1 is GTSNPN and CDR2 is SVGIG in the germline V gene (reference sequence). The DNA of the CDR3 is TGTGCCTGGAGTGTACTTGGGGGAGGACTGACAGATACGCAGTATTTT. Translating it yields CAWSVLGGGLTDTQYF.

The rearrangement links TRBV4-3 to TRBJ1-2; D is unresolved. Germline values: CDR1 LGHNA, CDR2 YSLEER. The CDR3 length is 11 residues. Trimming took off 0 bases at V and 11 bases at J, with 7 bases between the two ends. The CDR3 is CASSQDQAYTF. CDR3 in DNA: TGCGCCAGCAGCCAAGATCAGGCGTACACCTTC.

The chain joins TRBV5-5 to TRBJ2-5; perhaps TRBD1 as D (6 bases). The CDR3 totals 15 residues. The V gene's germline CDR1 is SGHKS and CDR2 YYEKEE (reference sequence). Trimming stripped 0 bases from V and 5 bases from J, with 14 bases between. CDR3 sequence: CASSLAGRGGETQYF. The CDR3 DNA reads TGTGCCAGCAGCTTGGCTGGCAGGGGCGGGGAGACCCAGTACTTC.

The chain couples TRBV4-3 to TRBJ1-4; D gene uncertain. V gave up 0 bases and J gave up 9 bases, with 5 bases separating them. The CDR3 loop spans 12 amino acids. Germline lookup yields CDR1 LGHNA and CDR2 YSLEER. The CDR3 bases are TGCGCCAGCAGCCAAGATGGCCAAAAACTGTTTTTT. Translating gives CASSQDGQKLFF.